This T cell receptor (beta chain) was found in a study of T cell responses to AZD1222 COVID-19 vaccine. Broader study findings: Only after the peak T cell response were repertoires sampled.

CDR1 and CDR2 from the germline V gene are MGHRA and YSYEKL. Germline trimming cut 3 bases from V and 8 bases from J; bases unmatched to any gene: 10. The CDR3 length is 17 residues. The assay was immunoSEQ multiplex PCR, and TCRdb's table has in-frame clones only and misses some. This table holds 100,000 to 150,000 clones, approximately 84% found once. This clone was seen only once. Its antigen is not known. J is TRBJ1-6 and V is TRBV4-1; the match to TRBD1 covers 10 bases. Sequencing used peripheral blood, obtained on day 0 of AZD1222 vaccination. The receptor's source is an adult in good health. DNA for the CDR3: TGCGCCAGCAGCCAGTATCCTCCGGGACAGGGGCATTCACCCCTCCACTTT. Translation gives CASSQYPPGQGHSPLHF.